This TCR beta chain was obtained from a study of molecular identifiers for immune sequencing clone quantification. The study, taken as a whole, reports: Clones above 20 RNA copies held over 97% of effector molecules, under 1% in naive cells. With a barcode shared among identical TCR molecules, highly expanded clone sizes could be underestimated.

As concerns this clonotype: Its antigen is currently unknown.

Naive CD8 T cells were picked out by sorting for CD8+CD4-CCR7+CD45RA+. Listed TCR primers and previously described methods were used for bulk TCR libraries. MiXCR, applied by TCRdb to the PCR reads, yields one record per CDR3 protein. The sample includes a few hundred thousand distinct CDR3 sequences, around 23% of them seen just once. Trimming left V 6 bases short and J 6 bases short, with 21 bases between. Germline assignment: CDR1 DFQATT and CDR2 SNEGSKA (reference sequence). This CDR3 contains 15 residues. This TCR derives from a human donor in good health. Some libraries in this study had Jurkat cell RNA spiked in. V gene TRBV20-1 combines with J gene TRBJ1-5; D uncertain. Sequences were obtained from naive CD8+ T cells from blood, with Jurkat cell RNA spiked in. This sample's subset: FACS-sorted CD8+CD4-CCR7+CD45RA+ naive T cells. The CDR3 region has the DNA TGCAGTGCCCTAGCACCCAATAAACAATTTCAGCCCCAGCATTTT. Protein sequence: CSALAPNKQFQPQHF.